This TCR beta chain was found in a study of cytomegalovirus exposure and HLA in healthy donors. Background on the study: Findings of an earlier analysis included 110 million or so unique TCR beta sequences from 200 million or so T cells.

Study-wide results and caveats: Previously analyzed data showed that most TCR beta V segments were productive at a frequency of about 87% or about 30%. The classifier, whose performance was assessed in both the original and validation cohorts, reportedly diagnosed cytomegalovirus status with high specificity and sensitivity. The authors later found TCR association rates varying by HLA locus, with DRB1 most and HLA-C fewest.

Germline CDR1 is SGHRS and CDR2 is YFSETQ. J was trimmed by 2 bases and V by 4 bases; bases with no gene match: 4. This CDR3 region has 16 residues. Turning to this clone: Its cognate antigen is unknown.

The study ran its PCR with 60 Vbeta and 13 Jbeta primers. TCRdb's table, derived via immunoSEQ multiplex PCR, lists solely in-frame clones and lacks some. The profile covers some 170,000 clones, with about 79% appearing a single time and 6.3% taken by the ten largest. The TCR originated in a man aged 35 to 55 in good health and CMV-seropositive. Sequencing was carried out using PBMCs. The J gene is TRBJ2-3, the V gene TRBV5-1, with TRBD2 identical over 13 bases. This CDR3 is CASSLGTSGTTDTQYF. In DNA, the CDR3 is TGCGCCAGCAGCCTGGGGACTAGCGGGACCACAGATACGCAGTATTTT.